These 9 T cell receptor beta chains came from one sample sequenced in a study of T-cell reconstitution after alpha-beta-depleted transplantation in children. The library targeted TCRbeta and was prepared with unique molecular identifiers. TCRdb fed the PCR reads into MiXCR, producing one record per CDR3 protein. The data hold about 200,000 distinct CDR3 sequences, with approximately 6.3% observed a single time. This material consisted of PBMCs, taken before TCRalphabeta/CD19-depleted stem cell transplant. Receptors were obtained from a boy between 2 and 10 years old with acute lymphoblastic leukemia, due to receive a stem cell transplant.

The J gene is TRBJ1-1, the V gene TRBV20-1, with D possibly TRBD1 on 5 matching bases. The CDR3 totals 16 residues. V dropped 4 bases and J dropped 5 bases, with 23 bases sitting between them. Germline CDR1 and CDR2: DFQATT and SNEGSKA (reference sequence). CDR3 loop: CSATKDVRWGITEAFF. The CDR3, as DNA: TGCAGTGCTACCAAGGACGTCCGGTGGGGGATTACTGAAGCTTTCTTT.

Notes on this clonotype: Possible read error: a much larger clone is one base away. CDR3 amino acids: CASSSPGREQYF. The CDR3 bases are TGCGCCAGCAGCTCCCCCGGCAGGGAGCAGTACTTC. This sequence joins TRBV5-1 and TRBJ2-7, with D hard to call. The CDR3 length is 12 residues. The V end lost 3 bases, the J end lost 7 bases, and 11 bases lay between the germline ends. Germline V CDR1 and CDR2: SGHRS, YFSETQ.

This clonotype was detected many times. The chain uses TRBV5-1 and TRBJ2-1; D remains ambiguous. The CDR3 is made up of 15 amino acids. The V end was cut by 4 bases, the J end by 8 bases, with 19 bases between. The V gene's germline CDR1 is SGHRS and CDR2 YFSETQ. The CDR3 region has the DNA TGCGCCAGCAGCACAATCGGACGCCTCCTCGATGAGCAGTTCTTC. Protein sequence: CASSTIGRLLDEQFF.

This clonotype was seen ten or more times. This chain joins TRBV7-2 and TRBJ2-3; the D is unclear. CDR3 length equals 13 residues. The V end was cut by 0 bases, the J end by 2 bases, with 3 bases between. Per germline, CDR1 SGHTA and CDR2 FQGNSA. CDR3 sequence: CASSLALTDTQYF. For the CDR3, the DNA is TGTGCCAGCAGCTTAGCGCTCACAGATACGCAGTATTTT.

This clonotype was seen ten or more times. The rearrangement links TRBV6-1 to TRBJ2-7, with D possibly matching TRBD1 (6 bases). The length of the CDR3 is 15 residues. The germline CDR1 and CDR2 sequences are MNHNS and SASEGT. Trimming took off 10 bases at V and 0 bases at J, with 19 bases between the two ends. The CDR3 sequence is CATSHQNRVSYEQYF. The CDR3 region has the DNA TGTGCCACCAGCCATCAAAACAGGGTCTCCTACGAGCAGTACTTC.

A few counts support this clonotype. This rearrangement joins TRBV27 to TRBJ2-2, with a possible D match to TRBD1 (6 bases). Trimming cost V 8 bases and J 5 bases, with 12 bases left between them. Germline CDR1 is MNHEY and CDR2 is SMNVEV (reference sequence). The CDR3 consists of 13 residues. The CDR3 coding sequence is TGTGCCAGCCGTCAGGGGATAACCGGGGAGCTGTTTTTT. Its translation is CASRQGITGELFF.

This clonotype was counted ten times or more. This chain links TRBV5-1 with TRBJ2-3; 7 nucleotides line up with TRBD2. The CDR3 is 16 amino acids. V was clipped by 5 bases and J by 2 bases; unmatched bases: 11. Germline values: CDR1 SGHRS, CDR2 YFSETQ. The CDR3 loop reads CASSFLAEGSTDTQYF. In nucleotides, the CDR3 is TGCGCCAGCAGTTTTCTAGCGGAGGGGTCCACAGATACGCAGTATTTT.

The gene calls are TRBV4-2 and TRBJ2-7; TRBD1 might be the D (6 bases). This CDR3 comprises 12 residues. CDR1 and CDR2 (germline): LGHNA, YNFKEQ. V lost 6 bases and J 2 bases, leaving 8 bases between the germline ends. The CDR3 coding sequence is TGTGCCAGCAGGGGGGCCCCCTACGAGCAGTACTTC. Translating it yields CASRGAPYEQYF.

This clonotype was seen more than once but under ten times. The chain recombines TRBV6-1 with TRBJ2-3; 8 nucleotides agree with TRBD2. Germline assignment: CDR1 MNHNS and CDR2 SASEGT. This CDR3 region has 16 residues. V gave up 7 bases and J gave up 2 bases; unmatched junction bases: 11. CDR3 sequence: CASIDRAGALTDTQYF. The DNA of the CDR3 is TGTGCCAGCATAGACAGAGCGGGGGCCCTCACAGATACGCAGTATTTT.